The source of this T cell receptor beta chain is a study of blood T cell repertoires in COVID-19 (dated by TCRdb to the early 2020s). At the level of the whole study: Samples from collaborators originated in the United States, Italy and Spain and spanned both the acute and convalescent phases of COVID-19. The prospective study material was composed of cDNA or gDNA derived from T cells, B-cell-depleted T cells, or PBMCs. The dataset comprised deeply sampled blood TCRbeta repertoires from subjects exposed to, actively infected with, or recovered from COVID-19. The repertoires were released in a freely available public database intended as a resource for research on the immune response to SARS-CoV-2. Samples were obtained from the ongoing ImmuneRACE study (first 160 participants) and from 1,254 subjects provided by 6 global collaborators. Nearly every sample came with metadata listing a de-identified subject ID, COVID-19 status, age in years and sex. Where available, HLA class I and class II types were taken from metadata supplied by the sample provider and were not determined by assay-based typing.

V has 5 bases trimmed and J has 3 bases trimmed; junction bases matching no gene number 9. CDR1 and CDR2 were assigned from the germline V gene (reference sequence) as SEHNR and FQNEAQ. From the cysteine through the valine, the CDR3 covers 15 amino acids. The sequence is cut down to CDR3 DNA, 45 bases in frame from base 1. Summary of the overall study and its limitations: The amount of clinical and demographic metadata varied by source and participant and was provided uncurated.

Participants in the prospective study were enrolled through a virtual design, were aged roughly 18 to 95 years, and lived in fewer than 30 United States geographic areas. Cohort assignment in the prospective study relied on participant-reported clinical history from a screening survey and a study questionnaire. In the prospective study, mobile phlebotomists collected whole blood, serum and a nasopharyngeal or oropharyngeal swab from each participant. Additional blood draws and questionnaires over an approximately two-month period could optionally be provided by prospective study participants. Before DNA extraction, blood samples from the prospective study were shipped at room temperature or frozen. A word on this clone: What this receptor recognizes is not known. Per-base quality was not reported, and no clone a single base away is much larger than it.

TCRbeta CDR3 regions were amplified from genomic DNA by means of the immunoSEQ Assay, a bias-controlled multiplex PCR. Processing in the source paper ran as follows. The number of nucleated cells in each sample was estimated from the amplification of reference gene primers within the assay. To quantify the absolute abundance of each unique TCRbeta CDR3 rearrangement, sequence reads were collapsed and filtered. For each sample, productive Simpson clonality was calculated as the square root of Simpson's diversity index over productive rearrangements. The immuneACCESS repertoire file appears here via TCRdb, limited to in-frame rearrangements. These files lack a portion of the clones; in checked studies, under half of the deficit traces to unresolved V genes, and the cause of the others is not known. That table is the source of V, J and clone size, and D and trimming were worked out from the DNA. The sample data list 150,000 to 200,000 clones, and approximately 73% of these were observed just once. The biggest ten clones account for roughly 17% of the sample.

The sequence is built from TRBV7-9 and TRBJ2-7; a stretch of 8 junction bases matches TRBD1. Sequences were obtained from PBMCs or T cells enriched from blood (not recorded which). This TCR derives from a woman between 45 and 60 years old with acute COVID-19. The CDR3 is CASSQTGGGIYEQYV. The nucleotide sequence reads TGTGCCAGCAGCCAAACAGGGGGAGGCATCTACGAGCAGTACGTC.